The TCR beta chain described here comes from a study of T cells in localized non-small cell lung cancer. Germline values: CDR1 LNHDA, CDR2 SQIVND (reference sequence). J lost 1 base, V lost 6 bases, and 5 bases had no gene match. The CDR3 is 16 amino acids. This table comes from immunoSEQ multiplex PCR, and its TCRdb copy is limited to in-frame clones, with some not included. Of around 39,000 clones detected, over 75% appear once; the ten largest clones hold 2.7%. Overall study findings and caveats: Higher blood T cell density tracked longer overall survival. Among the tissues sampled, uninvolved adjacent lung had the highest T cell clonality, above tumor.

This clone was counted a single time. Its cognate antigen is unknown. The chain has TRBV19 and TRBJ2-2; TRBD2 matches at 10 bases. Sample: peripheral blood, taken before any cancer treatment. The clonotype was recovered from a woman aged 40 to 75 with stage I lung adenocarcinoma. The CDR3 spells CASRRPSGGNTGELFF. The CDR3 DNA follows: TGTGCCAGTAGACGTCCTAGCGGGGGGAACACCGGGGAGCTGTTTTTT. Based on the CDR3 plus reference TRBV19 and TRBJ2-2, the full variable domain is DGGITQSPKYLFRKEGQNVTLSCEQNLNHDAMYWYRQDPGQGLRLIYYSQIVNDFQKGDIAEGYSVSREKKESFPLTVTSAQKNPTAFYLCASRRPSGGNTGELFFGEGSRLTVL.